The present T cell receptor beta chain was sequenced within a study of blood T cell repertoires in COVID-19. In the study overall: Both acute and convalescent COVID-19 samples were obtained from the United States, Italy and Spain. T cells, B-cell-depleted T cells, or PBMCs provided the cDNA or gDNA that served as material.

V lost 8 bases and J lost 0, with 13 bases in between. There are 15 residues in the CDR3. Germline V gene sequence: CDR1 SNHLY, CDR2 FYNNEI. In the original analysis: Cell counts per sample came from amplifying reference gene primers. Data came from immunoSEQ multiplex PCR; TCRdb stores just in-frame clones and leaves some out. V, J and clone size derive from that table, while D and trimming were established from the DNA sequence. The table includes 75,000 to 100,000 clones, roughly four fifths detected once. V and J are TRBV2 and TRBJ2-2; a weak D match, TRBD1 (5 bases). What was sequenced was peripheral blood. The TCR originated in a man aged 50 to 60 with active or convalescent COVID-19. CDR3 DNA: TGTGCCAGCGGGGCCAGGGTCCCGAACACCGGGGAGCTGTTTTTT. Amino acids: CASGARVPNTGELFF.